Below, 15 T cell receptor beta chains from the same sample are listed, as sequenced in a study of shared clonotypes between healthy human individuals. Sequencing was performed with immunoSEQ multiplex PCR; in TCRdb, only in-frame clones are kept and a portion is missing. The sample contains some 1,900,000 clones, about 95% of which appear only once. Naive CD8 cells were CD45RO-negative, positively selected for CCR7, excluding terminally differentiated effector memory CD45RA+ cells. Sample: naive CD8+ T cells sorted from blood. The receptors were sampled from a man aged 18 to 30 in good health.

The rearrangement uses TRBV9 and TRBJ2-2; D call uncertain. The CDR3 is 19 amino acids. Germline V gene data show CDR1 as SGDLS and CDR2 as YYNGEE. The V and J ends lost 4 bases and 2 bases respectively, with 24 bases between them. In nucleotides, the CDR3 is TGTGCCAGCAGCCGATTCCCGAACGGCATCCTATCAAACACCGGGGAGCTGTTTTTT. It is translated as CASSRFPNGILSNTGELFF.

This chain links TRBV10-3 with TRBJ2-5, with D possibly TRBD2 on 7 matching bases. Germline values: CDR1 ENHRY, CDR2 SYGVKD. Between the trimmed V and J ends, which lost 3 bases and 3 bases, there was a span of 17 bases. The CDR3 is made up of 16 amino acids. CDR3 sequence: CAISDEGEGSEETQYF. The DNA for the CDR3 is TGTGCCATCAGTGACGAGGGGGAGGGCTCGGAAGAGACCCAGTACTTC.

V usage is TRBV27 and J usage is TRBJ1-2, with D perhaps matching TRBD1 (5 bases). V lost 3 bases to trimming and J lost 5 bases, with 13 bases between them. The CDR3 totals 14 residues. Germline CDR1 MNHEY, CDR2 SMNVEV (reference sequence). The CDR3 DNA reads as TGTGCCAGCAGTTTCGGGGGGAAAGGATATGGCTACACCTTC. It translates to CASSFGGKGYGYTF.

In DNA, the CDR3 is TGTGCCAGTAAAGGGACAGGGGGGACCGGGGAGCTGTTTTTT. This translates into CASKGTGGTGELFF. The rearrangement joins TRBV19 to TRBJ2-2; 11 bases line up with TRBD1. The CDR3 has 14 amino acids. CDR1 and CDR2 (germline): LNHDA, SQIVND (reference sequence). Losses at the gene ends were 7 bases for V and 5 bases for J; bases not matched to a gene: 3.

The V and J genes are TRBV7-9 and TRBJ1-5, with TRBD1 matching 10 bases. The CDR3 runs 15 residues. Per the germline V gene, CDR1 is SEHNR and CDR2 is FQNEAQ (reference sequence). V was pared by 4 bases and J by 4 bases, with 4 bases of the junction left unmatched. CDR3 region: CASSYSGQGNQPQHF. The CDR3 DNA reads TGTGCCAGCAGCTACTCGGGACAGGGGAATCAGCCCCAGCATTTT.

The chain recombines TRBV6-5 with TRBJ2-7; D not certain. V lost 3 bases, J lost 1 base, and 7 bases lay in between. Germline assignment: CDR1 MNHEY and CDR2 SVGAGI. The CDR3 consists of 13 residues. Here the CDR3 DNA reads TGTGCCAGCAGTTATGATCAGTCCTACGAGCAGTACTTC. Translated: CASSYDQSYEQYF.

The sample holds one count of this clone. In nucleotides, the CDR3 is TGTGCCACCGGGGGGCCTAGCTATGGCTACACCTTC. Amino acids: CATGGPSYGYTF. The V gene is TRBV6-1, the J gene TRBJ1-2; a possible D gene is TRBD1 (6 bases). The germline V gene encodes CDR1 MNHNS and CDR2 SASEGT. Between the trimmed V and J ends, which lost 10 bases and 4 bases, there was a span of 13 bases. CDR3 size: 12 residues.

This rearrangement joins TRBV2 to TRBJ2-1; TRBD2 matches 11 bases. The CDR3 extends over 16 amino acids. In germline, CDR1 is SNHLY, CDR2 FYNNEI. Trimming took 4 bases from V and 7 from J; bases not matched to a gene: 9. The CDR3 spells CASSVLSGRADNEQFF. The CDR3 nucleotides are TGTGCCAGCAGTGTACTTAGCGGGAGGGCCGATAATGAGCAGTTCTTC.

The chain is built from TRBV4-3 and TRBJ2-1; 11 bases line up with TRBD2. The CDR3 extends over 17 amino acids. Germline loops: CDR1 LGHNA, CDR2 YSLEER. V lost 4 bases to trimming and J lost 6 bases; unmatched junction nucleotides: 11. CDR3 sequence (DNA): TGCGCCAGCAGCCCTGAACTAGCGGGAGAAGGCCCCAATGAGCAGTTCTTC. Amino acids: CASSPELAGEGPNEQFF.

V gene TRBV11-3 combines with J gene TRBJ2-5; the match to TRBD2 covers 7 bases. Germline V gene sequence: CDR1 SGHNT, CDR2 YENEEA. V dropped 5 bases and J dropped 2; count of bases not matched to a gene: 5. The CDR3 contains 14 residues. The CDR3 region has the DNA TGTGCCAGCAGCCCTGGGGGGGAGCAAGAGACCCAGTACTTC. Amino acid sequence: CASSPGGEQETQYF.

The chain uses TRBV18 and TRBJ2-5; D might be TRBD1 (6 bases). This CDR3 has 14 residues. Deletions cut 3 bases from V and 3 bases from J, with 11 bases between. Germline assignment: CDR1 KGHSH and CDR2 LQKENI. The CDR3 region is CASSPSGGEETQYF. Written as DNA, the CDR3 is TGTGCCAGCTCACCGAGTGGGGGCGAAGAGACCCAGTACTTC.

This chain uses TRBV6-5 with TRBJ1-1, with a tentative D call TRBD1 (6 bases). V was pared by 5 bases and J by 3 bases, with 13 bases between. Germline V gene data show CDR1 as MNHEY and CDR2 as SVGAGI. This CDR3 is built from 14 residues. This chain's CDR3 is CASSPRGQDTEAFF. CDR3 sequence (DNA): TGTGCCAGCAGTCCCCGGGGGCAGGACACTGAAGCTTTCTTT.

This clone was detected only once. The CDR3 nucleotides are TGTGCCAGCAGTGACCTCGAAAGCAATCAGCCCCAGCATTTT. Protein product: CASSDLESNQPQHF. The J gene is TRBJ1-5, the V gene TRBV2, with D unresolved. The germline V and J ends were trimmed by 3 bases and 1 base, with 7 bases remaining between them. The CDR3 length is 14 residues. Germline assignment: CDR1 SNHLY and CDR2 FYNNEI.

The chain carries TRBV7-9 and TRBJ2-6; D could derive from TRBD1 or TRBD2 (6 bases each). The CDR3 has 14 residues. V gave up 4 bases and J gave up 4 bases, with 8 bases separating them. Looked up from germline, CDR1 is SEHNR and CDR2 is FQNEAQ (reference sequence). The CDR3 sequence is CASSYGGGANVLTF. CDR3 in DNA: TGTGCCAGCAGCTACGGGGGCGGGGCCAACGTCCTGACTTTC. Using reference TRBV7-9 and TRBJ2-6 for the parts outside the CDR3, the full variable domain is DTGVSQNPRHKITKRGQNVTFRCDPISEHNRLYWYRQTLGQGPEFLTYFQNEAQLEKSRLLSDRFSAERPKGSFSTLEIQRTEQGDSAMYLCASSYGGGANVLTFGAGSRLTVL.

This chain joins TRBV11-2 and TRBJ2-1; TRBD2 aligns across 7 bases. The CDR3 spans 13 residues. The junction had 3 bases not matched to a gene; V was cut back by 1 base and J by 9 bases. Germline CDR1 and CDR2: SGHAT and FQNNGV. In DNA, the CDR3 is TGTGCCAGCAGCTTAGTTCCGGGGGGTGAGCAGTTCTTC. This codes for CASSLVPGGEQFF.